Presented here are 30 T cell receptor beta chains from one specimen sequenced in a study of shared clonotypes between healthy human individuals. TCRdb's table, derived via immunoSEQ multiplex PCR, lists solely in-frame clones and lacks some. The table shows roughly 2,000,000 clones, with roughly 94% occurring only once. Only CD45RO-negative cells positively selected for CCR7 counted as naive CD8 cells, so terminally differentiated effector memory CD45RA+ cells were excluded. The sequenced material came from naive CD8+ T cells sorted from blood. The receptors derive from a man between 18 and 35 years old in good health.

The V and J genes are TRBV5-1 and TRBJ1-5; TRBD1 is a possible D gene (6 bases). The V end was cut by 0 bases, the J end by 3 bases, with 10 bases between. The CDR3 is 15 amino acids. CDR1 SGHRS and CDR2 YFSETQ come from the germline V gene. The CDR3 region is CASSLVPGANQPQHF. The CDR3 DNA is TGCGCCAGCAGCTTGGTGCCAGGGGCCAATCAGCCCCAGCATTTT.

The V call is TRBV27, the J call TRBJ1-1; 7 bases match TRBD1. Trimming removed 7 bases from V and 1 base from J; junction bases left unmatched: 6. The length of the CDR3 is 14 residues. Germline values: CDR1 MNHEY, CDR2 SMNVEV (reference sequence). CDR3 bases: TGTGCCAGCACCTTGACAGGGTCGAACACTGAAGCTTTCTTT. Its translation is CASTLTGSNTEAFF.

The CDR3 is CASSLGTGLGDNEQFF. CDR3 nucleotides: TGTGCCAGCAGCCTGGGAACGGGACTAGGGGACAATGAGCAGTTCTTC. This rearrangement joins TRBV7-9 to TRBJ2-1, with TRBD2 identical over 8 bases. V shed 5 bases and J 5 bases; nucleotides not matched to a gene: 11. Germline V gene lookup returns CDR1 SEHNR and CDR2 FQNEAQ (reference sequence). The CDR3 is 16 amino acids.

V is TRBV2 and J is TRBJ2-6; 9 positions agree with TRBD1. This CDR3 comprises 17 residues. Trimming cost V 6 bases and J 0 bases; bases outside gene matches: 6. Per germline, CDR1 SNHLY and CDR2 FYNNEI. The CDR3: CASRIQGANSGANVLTF. Here the CDR3 DNA reads TGTGCCAGCAGGATACAGGGGGCCAACTCTGGGGCCAACGTCCTGACTTTC.

The rearrangement links TRBV7-2 to TRBJ2-1; the D is unclear. Trimming left V 5 bases short and J 3 bases short, with 11 bases between. Germline assignment: CDR1 SGHTA and CDR2 FQGNSA. The length of the CDR3 is 14 residues. CDR3 loop: CASSLVDFYNEQFF. CDR3 DNA sequence: TGTGCCAGCAGCCTAGTGGATTTCTACAATGAGCAGTTCTTC.

This clone occurred once. The chain employs TRBV4-3 and TRBJ2-3, with 7 bases that match TRBD1. Unmatched junction bases numbered 10, after V lost 1 base and J lost 3 bases. The V gene's germline CDR1 is LGHNA and CDR2 YSLEER. The CDR3 totals 17 residues. In DNA form, the CDR3 reads TGCGCCAGCAGCCAAGGGCCAGGACAGGTCATAACAGATACGCAGTATTTT. This encodes CASSQGPGQVITDTQYF.

Of note for this clone: Other DNA sequences within the sample encode an identical CDR3. This rearrangement joins TRBV30 to TRBJ2-7; 11 positions agree with TRBD1. CDR3 length: 14 residues. Germline CDR1 reads GTSNPN; CDR2 reads SVGIG (reference sequence). V shed 2 bases and J 2 bases; nucleotides not matched to a gene: 2. CDR3 residues: CAWSPGQGAYEQYF. In DNA form, the CDR3 reads TGTGCCTGGAGTCCGGGACAGGGGGCCTACGAGCAGTACTTC.

The rearrangement joins TRBV7-8 to TRBJ1-4; D ambiguous. V gave up 8 bases and J gave up 0 bases, with 7 bases separating them. CDR3 length equals 13 residues. Germline V gene sequence: CDR1 SGHVS, CDR2 FQNEAQ. CDR3 DNA: TGTGCCAGCCGGGAGACAACTAATGAAAAACTGTTTTTT. This sequence encodes CASRETTNEKLFF.

This rearrangement joins TRBV29-1 to TRBJ1-1; 8 nucleotides line up with TRBD1. CDR3 length equals 14 residues. V was clipped by 2 bases and J by 3 bases; unmatched bases: 5. CDR1 is SQVTM, CDR2 ANQGSEA, per germline. This CDR3 is CSVEPRQGHTEAFF. The CDR3 DNA sequence: TGCAGCGTTGAACCTAGACAGGGGCACACTGAAGCTTTCTTT.

The rearrangement links TRBV27 to TRBJ2-2; maybe TRBD1 (6 bases). Per germline, CDR1 MNHEY and CDR2 SMNVEV (reference sequence). The CDR3 length is 13 residues. The V and J ends lost 7 bases and 5 bases respectively, with 11 bases between them. The CDR3 nucleotides are TGTGCCAGCAATTACAGGGCTACCGGGGAGCTGTTTTTT. Translating it yields CASNYRATGELFF.

The V call is TRBV9, the J call TRBJ2-3; D gene uncertain. The CDR3 totals 14 residues. Germline V gene sequence: CDR1 SGDLS, CDR2 YYNGEE. Trimming took 0 bases from V and 0 from J, leaving 5 bases between them. This chain's CDR3 is CASSVDASTDTQYF. The CDR3, as DNA: TGTGCCAGCAGCGTAGATGCTAGCACAGATACGCAGTATTTT. The variable domain in full, with the rest retrieved from reference TRBV9 and TRBJ2-3, is DSGVTQTPKHLITATGQRVTLRCSPRSGDLSVYWYQQSLDQGLQFLIQYYNGEERAKGNILERFSAQQFPDLHSELNLSSLELGDSALYFCASSVDASTDTQYFGPGTRLTVL.

V gene TRBV2 combines with J gene TRBJ2-6; perhaps D is TRBD1 or TRBD2 (5 bases each). Germline assignment: CDR1 SNHLY and CDR2 FYNNEI. This CDR3 comprises 16 residues. Trimming left V 5 bases short and J 0 bases short, with 11 bases between. Written as DNA, the CDR3 is TGTGCCAGCAGTAGGGGACCAATCTCTGGGGCCAACGTCCTGACTTTC. Protein product: CASSRGPISGANVLTF.

This chain uses TRBV7-9 with TRBJ2-7; no clear D. V lost 5 bases to trimming and J lost 2 bases, with 13 bases between them. This CDR3 has 14 residues. Germline CDR1 and CDR2: SEHNR and FQNEAQ (reference sequence). CDR3 nucleotides: TGTGCCAGCAGCCCACGCAATTCTCCCTACGAGCAGTACTTC. Its protein is CASSPRNSPYEQYF.

In this sample, this clone turned up once. The chain has TRBV7-9 and TRBJ2-1; 9 nucleotides line up with TRBD2. V lost 3 bases, J lost 3 bases, and 9 bases stayed unmatched. CDR3 size: 17 residues. CDR1 is SEHNR, CDR2 FQNEAQ, per germline (reference sequence). The CDR3 sequence: CASSFSVASGDYNEQFF. In DNA form, the CDR3 reads TGTGCCAGCAGCTTCTCCGTGGCTAGCGGGGACTACAATGAGCAGTTCTTC.

This clone occurred once. The chain recombines TRBV28 with TRBJ2-7, with a weak D call TRBD1 (5 bases). The CDR3 is made up of 12 amino acids. CDR1 is MDHEN, CDR2 SYDVKM, per germline. Trimming cost V 8 bases and J 7 bases, with 15 bases left between them. The CDR3 nucleotides read TGTGCCAGCGCCTCTGACCCAGGGGAGCAGTACTTC. Residues: CASASDPGEQYF. Combining the CDR3 with reference TRBV28 and TRBJ2-7 gives the whole variable domain DVKVTQSSRYLVKRTGEKVFLECVQDMDHENMFWYRQDPGLGLRLIYFSYDVKMKEKGDIPEGYSVSREKKERFSLILESASTNQTSMYLCASASDPGEQYFGPGTRLTVT.

This clone was counted a few times. Other DNA sequences in this specimen translate into the identical CDR3. V is TRBV5-6 and J is TRBJ1-1, with D possibly matching TRBD1 (6 bases). V was cut by 3 bases and J by 1 base, with 7 bases left in between. This CDR3 region has 13 residues. CDR1 SGHDT and CDR2 YYEEEE come from the germline V gene. The CDR3 protein is CASSWTANTEAFF. Here the CDR3 DNA reads TGTGCCAGCAGCTGGACAGCGAACACTGAAGCTTTCTTT.

The chain combines TRBV10-3 with TRBJ1-1, with TRBD1 matching 9 bases. Germline CDR1 reads ENHRY; CDR2 reads SYGVKD. This CDR3 region has 12 residues. With V trimmed by 6 bases and J by 8 bases, 4 bases remained unmatched. The CDR3 spells CAISGDRAEAFF. The DNA for the CDR3 is TGTGCCATCAGCGGGGACAGGGCGGAAGCTTTCTTT.

This clone was observed a single time. The chain combines TRBV2 with TRBJ2-1, with TRBD2 matching over 12 bases. The CDR3 is 14 amino acids. J was trimmed by 2 bases and V by 8 bases; bases with no gene match: 1. CDR1 SNHLY and CDR2 FYNNEI come from the germline V gene. The CDR3 sequence: CASRLAGAYNEQFF. The CDR3 nucleotides read TGTGCCAGCCGACTAGCGGGGGCCTACAATGAGCAGTTCTTC.

Comments on this clone: This CDR3 is also generated by other DNA sequences in the sample. The V call is TRBV7-9, the J call TRBJ2-5; D is possibly TRBD1 (5 bases). Germline loops: CDR1 SEHNR, CDR2 FQNEAQ (reference sequence). V lost 2 bases and J lost 4, with 8 bases in between. This CDR3 has 13 amino acids. DNA of the CDR3: TGTGCCAGCAGCTTACAGGGAACAGAGACCCAGTACTTC. Translating it yields CASSLQGTETQYF.

The chain uses TRBV5-6 and TRBJ2-1; 9 bases agree with TRBD1. V was clipped by 4 bases and J by 4 bases; unmatched bases: 9. The CDR3 covers 16 residues. CDR1 is SGHDT, CDR2 YYEEEE, per germline. DNA of the CDR3: TGTGCCAGCAGCCTATCTCGACAGGGGGTATACAATGAGCAGTTCTTC. Protein sequence: CASSLSRQGVYNEQFF.

The rearrangement joins TRBV11-2 to TRBJ2-1; D is possibly TRBD1 (5 bases). Germline V gives CDR1 SGHAT, CDR2 FQNNGV. Trimming left V 8 bases short and J 7 bases short, with 15 bases between. The CDR3 is made up of 13 amino acids. CDR3 coding DNA: TGTGCCAGCTCGGGTTCAGGGTGGAATGAGCAGTTCTTC. Its protein is CASSGSGWNEQFF.

V gene TRBV13 combines with J gene TRBJ2-1, with D possibly being TRBD2 (6 bases). The V gene's germline CDR1 is PRHDT and CDR2 FYEKMQ (reference sequence). V lost 5 bases and J lost 13, with 18 bases in between. The CDR3 loop spans 13 amino acids. The CDR3, as DNA: TGTGCCAGCAGCGCCACCGGGACTCCGAATCAGTTCTTC. The encoded protein is CASSATGTPNQFF.

The V and J genes are TRBV27 and TRBJ2-1; 7 bases are shared with TRBD2. Germline CDR1 reads MNHEY; CDR2 reads SMNVEV (reference sequence). V gave up 3 bases and J gave up 8 bases; unmatched junction bases: 10. The CDR3 runs 15 residues. The CDR3 region has the DNA TGTGCCAGCAGTTTTGTGGGGGGGGTCTCCGATGAGCAGTTCTTC. Protein: CASSFVGGVSDEQFF.

The chain carries TRBV7-6 and TRBJ1-6, with TRBD1 identical over 7 bases. Germline assignment: CDR1 SGHVS and CDR2 FNYEAQ. V lost 3 bases, J lost 6 bases, and 8 bases stayed unmatched. The CDR3 extends over 16 amino acids. CDR3: CASSLDRDSSNSPLHF. For the CDR3, the DNA is TGTGCCAGCAGCTTGGACCGGGACAGCAGTAATTCACCCCTCCACTTT.

The chain joins TRBV27 to TRBJ2-2; the match to TRBD2 covers 11 bases. CDR1 and CDR2 (germline): MNHEY, SMNVEV (reference sequence). The CDR3 contains 15 residues. Trimming removed 4 bases from V and 8 bases from J; junction bases left unmatched: 6. The CDR3 DNA reads TGTGCCAGCAGTTCCCCGACTAGCGGGATGGGGGAGCTGTTTTTT. Its protein is CASSSPTSGMGELFF.

The rearrangement uses TRBV4-1 and TRBJ2-2; 8 bases agree with TRBD1. The germline V gene has CDR1 MGHRA and CDR2 YSYEKL. CDR3 length: 16 residues. Unmatched junction bases numbered 6, after V lost 2 bases and J lost 4 bases. The CDR3 is CASSQPGQEPTGELFF. Here the CDR3 DNA reads TGCGCCAGCAGCCAACCGGGACAGGAGCCCACCGGGGAGCTGTTTTTT.

The chain has TRBV19 and TRBJ2-1; 10 bases are a match to TRBD2. CDR1 and CDR2 (germline): LNHDA, SQIVND (reference sequence). The CDR3 has 14 residues. The ends lost 7 bases at V and 2 bases at J; junction bases unmatched: 2. CDR3 sequence: CASKLAGTYNEQFF. The CDR3 DNA sequence: TGTGCCAGTAAACTAGCGGGGACCTACAATGAGCAGTTCTTC.

As for this clone: Different DNA sequences within this sample yield the same CDR3. The J gene is TRBJ2-5, the V gene TRBV10-3, with TRBD2 matching over 7 bases. The CDR3 has 13 residues. After removal of 10 bases from V and 5 bases from J, the junction contained 10 bases not matched to a gene. The germline V gene encodes CDR1 ENHRY and CDR2 SYGVKD. The CDR3 sequence is CATLGGTQETQYF. CDR3 nucleotides: TGTGCCACCCTGGGAGGGACCCAGGAGACCCAGTACTTC.

V and J are TRBV27 and TRBJ2-2; D might be TRBD1 (6 bases). Trimming pared 6 bases from V and 6 bases from J, leaving 17 bases between. Germline V gives CDR1 MNHEY, CDR2 SMNVEV (reference sequence). The CDR3 consists of 15 residues. The DNA of the CDR3 is TGTGCCAGCAGCCCCTCCAACAGGGTCCCCGGGGAGCTGTTTTTT. It encodes CASSPSNRVPGELFF.

The chain joins TRBV19 to TRBJ2-3; no reliable D call. This CDR3 region has 16 residues. Per the germline V gene, CDR1 is LNHDA and CDR2 is SQIVND (reference sequence). Trimming cost V 5 bases and J 2 bases, with 17 bases left between them. This CDR3 is CASSLGLQDFTDTQYF. DNA for the CDR3: TGTGCCAGTAGTTTGGGCTTGCAGGATTTCACAGATACGCAGTATTTT.